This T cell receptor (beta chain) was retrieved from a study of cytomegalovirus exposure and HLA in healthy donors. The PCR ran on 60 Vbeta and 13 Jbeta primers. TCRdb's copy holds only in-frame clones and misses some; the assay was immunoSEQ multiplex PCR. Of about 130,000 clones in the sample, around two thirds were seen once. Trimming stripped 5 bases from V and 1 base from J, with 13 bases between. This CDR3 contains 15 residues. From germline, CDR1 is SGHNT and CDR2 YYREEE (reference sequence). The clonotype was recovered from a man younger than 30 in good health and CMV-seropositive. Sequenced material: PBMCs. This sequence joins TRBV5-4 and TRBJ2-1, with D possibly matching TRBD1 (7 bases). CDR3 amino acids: CASSGAGGSYNEQFF. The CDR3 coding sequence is TGTGCCAGCAGTGGAGCAGGGGGGTCCTACAATGAGCAGTTCTTC.